This T cell receptor (beta chain) came from a study of blood T cell repertoires in COVID-19. Trimming stripped 0 bases from V and 8 bases from J, with 7 bases between. Germline CDR1 is DFQATT and CDR2 is SNEGSKA (reference sequence). The CDR3 consists of 11 residues. In the study's own analysis: For nucleated cells, counts were estimated from reference gene primer amplification. This table comes from immunoSEQ multiplex PCR, and its TCRdb copy is limited to in-frame clones, with some not included. Clone size and the V and J calls come from that table; the DNA yielded D and trimming. Here the sample spans 300,000 to 450,000 clones, 88% being singletons.

The TCR was taken from a woman in her 30s who had been exposed to COVID-19. The sample was PBMCs or T cells enriched from blood (not recorded which). V usage is TRBV20-1 and J usage is TRBJ1-2; D remains ambiguous. The CDR3 DNA reads as TGCAGTGCTAGAGACCTAACGGGCTACACCTTC. It encodes CSARDLTGYTF.